The clone carrying this TCR beta chain was seen repeatedly, ten times or more. What it recognizes is unknown. Per the germline V gene, CDR1 is SQVTM and CDR2 is ANQGSEA. Trimming stripped 6 bases from V and 3 bases from J, with 11 bases between. The CDR3 sequence is 12 residues long. This sample was taken from a study of CD8 T cells in ankylosing spondylitis. Findings of the study overall: Peripheral blood samples showed relatively rare disease-linked clones, and these clones were CD8+. For ankylosing spondylitis blood, a TCR beta motif of 7 to 9 highly homologous variants appeared characteristic. Within matched ankylosing spondylitis synovial fluid, disease-linked clones were reportedly significantly enriched.

Making use of molecular barcodes, quantitative 5'-RACE generated TCR beta libraries. TCRdb recomputed calls from the 5' RACE reads with MiXCR, one row per CDR3 protein. The data show 450,000 to 550,000 distinct CDR3 sequences, roughly 5.2% seen once. Sequenced sample: blood, either unsorted or a sorted T cell fraction (not recorded which). This chain links TRBV29-1 with TRBJ1-1; D is possibly TRBD1 (6 bases). The TCR originated in a male donor with ankylosing spondylitis. As DNA, the CDR3 is TGCAGCGTGTCCAGGGGTGACACTGAAGCTTTCTTT. Translation: CSVSRGDTEAFF.